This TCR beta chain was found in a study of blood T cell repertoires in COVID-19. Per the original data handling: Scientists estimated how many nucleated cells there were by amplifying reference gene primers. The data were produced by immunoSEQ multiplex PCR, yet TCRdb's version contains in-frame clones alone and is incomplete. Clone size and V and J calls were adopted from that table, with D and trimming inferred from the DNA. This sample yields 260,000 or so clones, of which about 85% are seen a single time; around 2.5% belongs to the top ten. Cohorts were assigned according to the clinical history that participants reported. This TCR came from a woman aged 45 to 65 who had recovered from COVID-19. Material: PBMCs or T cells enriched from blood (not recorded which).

CDR3 nucleotides: TGTGCCAGCAGTTTTCGAAGTACAGGAGGGCTCACTGAAGCTTTCTTT. It specifies CASSFRSTGGLTEAFF. The chain joins TRBV6-2 or TRBV6-3 to TRBJ1-1, with TRBD1 as a possible D gene (5 bases). Trimming left V 4 bases short and J 4 bases short, with 19 bases between. CDR3 length: 16 residues. Germline-derived CDR1 and CDR2 are MNHEY and SVGEGT.